The 10 T cell receptor beta chains presented below share a single source sample, sequenced in a study of OX40 agonist ivuxolimab in advanced cancers. The method was immunoSEQ multiplex PCR; TCRdb's version includes in-frame clones alone and lacks a portion of them. The data contain about 59,000 clones, 90% to 95% of them singletons. Sample: CD4+ or CD8+ T cells sorted from blood, taken in a trial of the OX40 agonist ivuxolimab. The origin of the receptors is an adult with an advanced solid tumor such as melanoma, head and neck, liver or kidney cancer.

This sequence joins TRBV27 and TRBJ1-5; D uncertain. The CDR3 is 14 amino acids. Germline V lookup: CDR1 MNHEY, CDR2 SMNVEV (reference sequence). V was pared by 2 bases and J by 0 bases, with 5 bases between. CDR3 nucleotide sequence: TGTGCCAGCAGTTTAACGGCTAGCAATCAGCCCCAGCATTTT. This encodes CASSLTASNQPQHF.

V is TRBV5-5 and J is TRBJ2-1, with TRBD2 identical over 10 bases. The germline CDR1 and CDR2 sequences are SGHKS and YYEKEE (reference sequence). J lost 2 bases, V lost 0 bases, and 2 bases had no gene match. The CDR3 extends over 16 amino acids. The CDR3 protein is CASSLDSGRAYNEQFF. CDR3 in DNA: TGTGCCAGCAGCTTGGACAGCGGGAGGGCCTACAATGAGCAGTTCTTC. The full variable domain, in which reference TRBV5-5 and TRBJ2-1 provide the parts outside the CDR3, is DAGVTQSPTHLIKTRGQQVTLRCSPISGHKSVSWYQQVLGQGPQFIFQYYEKEERGRGNFPDRFSARQFPNYSSELNVNALLLGDSALYLCASSLDSGRAYNEQFFGPGTRLTVL.

The chain combines TRBV7-9 with TRBJ2-1; D is perhaps TRBD2 (6 bases). The CDR3 consists of 15 residues. Germline V gene data show CDR1 as SEHNR and CDR2 as FQNEAQ (reference sequence). V shed 6 bases and J shed 0 bases, with 12 bases lying between them. Here the CDR3 reads CASRLRESSYNEQFF. CDR3 in DNA: TGTGCCAGCAGGCTTCGGGAGAGCTCCTACAATGAGCAGTTCTTC.

The chain joins TRBV28 to TRBJ2-1; either TRBD1 or TRBD2 may supply D (5 bases each). Germline V gene lookup returns CDR1 MDHEN and CDR2 SYDVKM. CDR3 length: 17 amino acids. Trimming stripped 5 bases from V and 0 bases from J, with 17 bases between. This CDR3 reads CASSLSLGPSSYNEQFF. The CDR3 DNA sequence: TGTGCCAGCAGTCTATCCCTGGGACCAAGCTCCTACAATGAGCAGTTCTTC.

This clone was found once. This chain connects TRBV7-8 to TRBJ1-4; D gene uncertain. Trimming took off 2 bases at V and 3 bases at J, with 7 bases between the two ends. Per the germline V gene, CDR1 is SGHVS and CDR2 is FQNEAQ. The CDR3 is 14 amino acids. The CDR3 region is CASSLYTSNEKLFF. DNA for the CDR3: TGTGCCAGCAGCTTATATACTTCTAATGAAAAACTGTTTTTT.

This chain connects TRBV30 to TRBJ1-1; D is perhaps TRBD1 (6 bases). The CDR3 runs to 11 residues. Deletions cut 6 bases from V and 4 bases from J, with 9 bases between. Per germline, CDR1 GTSNPN and CDR2 SVGIG (reference sequence). The CDR3 spells CACDRRTEAFF. CDR3 DNA: TGTGCCTGTGACAGGCGCACTGAAGCTTTCTTT.

The CDR3 loop reads CASRYISTGWNEQFF. The CDR3 DNA follows: TGTGCCAGCAGATACATTTCGACAGGGTGGAATGAGCAGTTCTTC. The chain carries TRBV6-6 and TRBJ2-1; TRBD1 matches 7 bases. V gave up 6 bases and J gave up 7 bases; unmatched junction bases: 12. In germline, CDR1 is MNHNY, CDR2 SVGAGI (reference sequence). The length of the CDR3 is 15 residues.

The gene calls are TRBV6-5 and TRBJ1-1; no definite D call. The CDR3 is 14 residues long. Germline loops: CDR1 MNHEY, CDR2 SVGAGI. Trimming shortened V by 3 bases and J by 1 base, and 9 bases separated the two germline ends. DNA of the CDR3: TGTGCCAGCAGTTATATCAATCAGAACACTGAAGCTTTCTTT. Protein: CASSYINQNTEAFF.

This rearrangement joins TRBV5-6 to TRBJ2-7; no clear D gene. The CDR3 covers 14 residues. V was cut by 3 bases and J by 4 bases, with 14 bases left in between. In germline, CDR1 is SGHDT, CDR2 YYEEEE. The CDR3 loop is CASSSVSVLYEQYF. CDR3 DNA: TGTGCCAGCAGCTCGGTCTCAGTCTTATACGAGCAGTACTTC.

This CDR3 reads CASSEVPPPGDTQYF. CDR3 DNA sequence: TGCGCCAGCAGTGAGGTTCCGCCCCCAGGGGATACGCAGTATTTT. This rearrangement joins TRBV10-1 to TRBJ2-3; D is possibly TRBD1 (5 bases). The CDR3 has 15 residues. V was cut by 2 bases and J by 6 bases, with 15 bases left in between. Germline lookup yields CDR1 WNHNN and CDR2 SYGVQD (reference sequence).